The 2 T cell receptor beta chains below were found in one sample sequenced in a study of cytomegalovirus exposure and HLA in healthy donors. Profiled with immunoSEQ multiplex PCR; TCRdb holds only in-frame clones, not every one. The profile shows roughly 60,000 clones, about 90% of them singletons. The sample taken for sequencing was PBMCs. These receptors were taken from a young woman in good health and CMV-seronegative.

The chain employs TRBV21-1 and TRBJ2-7; the DNA was not compared with TRBD1, the D call given in the table. TRBV21-1 is described as a pseudogene. The CDR3 has 12 amino acids. The CDR3: CASSGSSYEQYF. The CDR3 region has the DNA TGTGCCAGCAGCGGCTCTTCCTACGAGCAGTACTTC.

The rearrangement joins TRBV7-2 to TRBJ2-7; D unresolved. Germline CDR1 is SGHTA and CDR2 is FQGNSA. The CDR3 covers 13 residues. Trimming stripped 2 bases from V and 4 bases from J, with 9 bases between. CDR3 coding DNA: TGTGCCAGCAGCTTAACTGAGGTATACGAGCAGTACTTC. Protein sequence: CASSLTEVYEQYF.